The clone carrying this TCR beta chain has a count of ten or more. CDR1 and CDR2 (germline): MDHEN, SYDVKM. The ends were cut back, 3 bases at V and 7 bases at J, with 15 bases in the middle. The length of the CDR3 is 14 residues. TCRdb fed the 5' RACE reads into MiXCR, producing one record per CDR3 protein. Among 250,000 to 400,000 distinct CDR3 sequences listed, 9.5% to 13% were seen once. The sample originates from a study of CD8 T cells in ankylosing spondylitis. Sequencing was carried out using blood, either unsorted or a sorted T cell fraction (not recorded which). The J gene is TRBJ1-1, the V gene TRBV28; weak D call: TRBD1 (5 bases). The receptor's source is a female donor with ankylosing spondylitis or in good health (not recorded which). Here the CDR3 reads CASSFPWGRGEAFF. In DNA form, the CDR3 reads TGTGCCAGCAGTTTCCCGTGGGGACGCGGTGAAGCTTTCTTT.